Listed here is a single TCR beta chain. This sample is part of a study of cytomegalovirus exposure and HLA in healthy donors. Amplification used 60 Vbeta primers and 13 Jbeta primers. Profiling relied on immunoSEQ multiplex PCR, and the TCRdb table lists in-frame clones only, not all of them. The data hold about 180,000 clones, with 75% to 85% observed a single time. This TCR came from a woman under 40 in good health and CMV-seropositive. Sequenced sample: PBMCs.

The CDR3 DNA reads TGTGCCAGCAGTTTCAACAGGGTCTACGAGCAGTACTTC. As protein: CASSFNRVYEQYF. This chain connects TRBV27 to TRBJ2-7; tentatively, D is TRBD1 (6 bases). V was pared by 3 bases and J by 3 bases, with 9 bases between. CDR3 length equals 13 residues. Per germline, CDR1 MNHEY and CDR2 SMNVEV (reference sequence).